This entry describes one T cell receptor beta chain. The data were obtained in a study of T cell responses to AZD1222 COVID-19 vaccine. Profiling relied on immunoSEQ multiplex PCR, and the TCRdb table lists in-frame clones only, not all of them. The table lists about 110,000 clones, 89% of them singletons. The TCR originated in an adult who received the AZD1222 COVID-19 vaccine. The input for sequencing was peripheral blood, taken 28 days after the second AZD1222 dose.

The CDR3 DNA reads as TGTGCCAGCAGTTCCCCCGGCAGCTACGAGCAGTACTTC. This translates into CASSSPGSYEQYF. The chain links TRBV12-3 or TRBV12-4 to TRBJ2-7; D uncertain. This CDR3 is built from 13 residues. Trimming took off 4 bases at V and 3 bases at J, with 10 bases between the two ends.